The rows below give T cell receptor beta chains drawn from one sample of a study of cytomegalovirus exposure and HLA in healthy donors. The table came from immunoSEQ multiplex PCR; TCRdb's copy has only in-frame clones and leaves some out. This sample's table reports just under 65,000 clones. Sample: PBMCs. These receptors were taken from a boy between 10 and 17 years old in good health and CMV-seronegative. Both conserved end residues are part of each CDR3. A D gene is named only where the DNA matches it firmly.

d_call j_call v_call cdr3_nt cdr3_aa
TRBD1 TRBJ1-4 TRBV6-1 TGTGCCAGCACACGGACAGGGGAGGGTGAAAAACTGTTTTTT CASTRTGEGEKLFF
TRBD1 TRBJ1-1 TRBV11-2 TGTGCCAGCAGCTTCGGACAGGGAGAAGCTTTCTTT CASSFGQGEAFF
TRBD1 TRBJ1-1 TRBV6-6 TGTGCCAGCAGTTACCGGACAGGGGGCGACACTGAAGCTTTCTTT CASSYRTGGDTEAFF
- TRBJ2-7 TRBV6-6 TGTGCCAGCAGTTACATAATCTCCTACGAGCAGTACTTC CASSYIISYEQYF
TRBD1 TRBJ2-2 TRBV5-1 TGCGCCAGCAGGCGGACAGGGACCGGGGAGCTGTTTTTT CASRRTGTGELFF
TRBD1 TRBJ1-5 TRBV6-5 TGTGCCAGCAGTTACTCAGGGGGCGGCAATCAGCCCCAGCATTTT CASSYSGGGNQPQHF
- TRBJ2-7 TRBV19 TGTGCCAGTAGTATTACGGCTAGCAGCTCCTACGAGCAGTACTTC CASSITASSSYEQYF
TRBD1 TRBJ2-6 TRBV5-6 TGTGCCAGCAGGGGAACGTACCGGGACAGGGAAATTGGGGCCAACGTCCTGACTTTC CASRGTYRDREIGANVLTF
TRBD1 TRBJ1-2 TRBV4-1 TGCGCCAGCAGCCAAGGGACAGGGGAACACTATGGCTACACCTTC CASSQGTGEHYGYTF
- TRBJ1-6 TRBV30 TGTGCCTGGAGTGTGCGGAATTCACCCCTCCACTTT CAWSVRNSPLHF
TRBD1 TRBJ1-4 TRBV5-1 TGCGCCAGCAGCTTGGGCCGGACAGGGGAGATGGAAAAACTGTTTTTT CASSLGRTGEMEKLFF
- TRBJ1-1 TRBV19 TGTGCCGTATCGAAGGGGCCGAACACTGAAGCTTTCTTT CAVSKGPNTEAFF
TRBD2 TRBJ2-1 TRBV5-6 TGTGCCAGCAGCTTTGGTAGCGGGGCCTACAATGAGCAGTTCTTC CASSFGSGAYNEQFF
- TRBJ2-1 TRBV2 TGTGCCAGCACATCCCAGGGCGGACAGATCTCCTACAATGAGCAGTTCTTC CASTSQGGQISYNEQFF
TRBD1 TRBJ1-2 TRBV5-6 TGTGCCAGCAGCTTGGTGGGACAGACGCCGGAATATGGCTACACCTTC CASSLVGQTPEYGYTF
TRBD1 TRBJ2-7 TRBV6-4 TGTGCCAGCAGTGACGCGGGACAGGGGATAGGGGAGCAGTACTTC CASSDAGQGIGEQYF
- TRBJ2-7 TRBV18 TGTGCCAGCTCACCGCCCGAGAGGGCCCCAACCTACGAGCAGTACTTC CASSPPERAPTYEQYF
- TRBJ2-7 TRBV20-1 TGCAGTGCTAGGGCCTCCTACGAGCAGTACTTC CSARASYEQYF
- TRBJ2-1 TRBV27 TGTGCCAGCACCTTCTCTCGGGAGTCCCCCTACAATGAGCAGTTCTTC CASTFSRESPYNEQFF
- TRBJ2-5 TRBV7-2 TGTGCCAGCAGCTCCAACCAGGGCGAAGAGACCCAGTACTTC CASSSNQGEETQYF
- TRBJ1-5 TRBV5-1 TGCGCCAGCAGCTTGGACGGGGATGTCAATCAGCCCCAGCATTTT CASSLDGDVNQPQHF
- TRBJ1-3 TRBV9 TGTGCCAGCAGCGTTGACACCGTCGGGGGCTCTGGAAACACCATATATTTT CASSVDTVGGSGNTIYF
- TRBJ2-7 TRBV2 TGTGCCAGCATCGTGGGCCCTACCTCCTACGAGCAGTACTTC CASIVGPTSYEQYF
- TRBJ1-2 TRBV9 TGTGCCAGCAGTGGAGGCAGGGGAGCTAACTATGGCTACACCTTC CASSGGRGANYGYTF
TRBD2 TRBJ2-7 TRBV30 TGTGCCTGGAGTGGAATAGCGGGAGGGCCCTCCGAGCAGTACTTC CAWSGIAGGPSEQYF
TRBD2 TRBJ2-1 TRBV6-1 TGTGCCAGCAGTGAATCGGGGACTAGCGGGAGATGGGGATATGGTAATGAGCAGTTCTTC CASSESGTSGRWGYGNEQFF
- TRBJ1-2 TRBV14 TGTGCCAGCAGCCAAGGGAGACGAGGGGGCTACACCTTC CASSQGRRGGYTF
- TRBJ2-3 TRBV7-9 TGTGCCAGCCAGACCGGGTTTCACACAGATACGCAGTATTTT CASQTGFHTDTQYF
- TRBJ2-2 TRBV29-1 TGCAGCGTTGAAGCGGGGGCAGGGGGTACCGGGGAGCTGTTTTTT CSVEAGAGGTGELFF
- TRBJ2-2 TRBV2 TGTGCCAGCACCGAGACAACGAACACCGGGGAGCTGTTTTTT CASTETTNTGELFF
TRBD1 TRBJ1-5 TRBV19 TGTGCCAGTAGTCTGGGACAGGGGTACGGTCAGCCCCAGCATTTT CASSLGQGYGQPQHF
TRBD1 TRBJ1-1 TRBV5-8 TGTGCCAGCAGCTCCTTTATCAGGGGGCAAGGGCTATTTTCTGAAGCTTTCTTT CASSSFIRGQGLFSEAFF
TRBD1 TRBJ2-2 TRBV19 TGTGCCAGTAGTATGTTAGGACAGGGGGCAGGCGGGGAGCTGTTTTTT CASSMLGQGAGGELFF
TRBD1 TRBJ2-7 TRBV7-9 TGTGCCAGCAGCCCCGTGGGACAGAACTACGAGCAGTACTTC CASSPVGQNYEQYF
TRBD2 TRBJ2-1 TRBV2 TGTGCCAGCAGTGCCGGAGGACTAGCGGGGGCAGGGGACAATGAGCAGTTCTTC CASSAGGLAGAGDNEQFF
TRBD1 TRBJ2-4 TRBV12-5 TGTGCTAGTGGTTCGGGACAGGGGGCAAACATTCAGTACTTC CASGSGQGANIQYF
- TRBJ1-6 TRBV30 TGTGCCTGGAGTGTAAGGGGGTCGTCACCCCTCCACTTT CAWSVRGSSPLHF
- TRBJ2-2 TRBV6-5 TGTGCCAGCAGTTACGGGGGCGGGTCGGCTACCGGGGAGCTGTTTTTT CASSYGGGSATGELFF
- TRBJ1-1 TRBV4-2 TGTGCCAGCAGCCAAGAATTGACAGGCATGAACACTGAAGCTTTCTTT CASSQELTGMNTEAFF
- TRBJ1-2 TRBV15 TGTGCCACCAGCAGGGGCCCATATGGCTACACCTTC CATSRGPYGYTF
- TRBJ2-1 TRBV5-1 TGCGCCAGCAGCTTGGAAAGAGCCGCCTACAATGAGCAGTTCTTC CASSLERAAYNEQFF
TRBD1 TRBJ1-4 TRBV10-3 TGTGCCAGTGCGGCGGGGACAGGAAATGAAAAACTGTTTTTT CASAAGTGNEKLFF
- TRBJ1-2 TRBV6-1 TGTGCCAGCGAGGACAGCGCCGTTGGCTATGGCTACACCTTC CASEDSAVGYGYTF
- TRBJ2-7 TRBV7-7 TGTGCCAGCAGCCCGGAAGGGGGTTCGTTTAACGAGCAGTACTTC CASSPEGGSFNEQYF
- TRBJ2-3 TRBV19 TGTGCCACCGGGACTGGCAGCGGGGATACGCAGTATTTT CATGTGSGDTQYF